These T cell receptor beta chains were read from a single sample in a study of neurological immune-mediated disorders. Each CDR3 protein gets one entry after TCRdb re-called the 5' RACE reads with MiXCR. The sample holds tens of thousands of distinct CDR3 sequences, under 30% seen once. Sequenced input: PBMCs. The receptor source for this set is a man aged 55 to 70 with HTLV-1-associated myelopathy (HAM/TSP). Each CDR3 is given with its conserved first and last residue. A D gene is named only where the DNA matches it firmly. Only some rows state a clone size, as once, few, many or a class for expanded clones.

J gene | V gene | CDR3 length | D gene | clone size | CDR3 protein | CDR3 DNA
TRBJ2-1 | TRBV5-1 | 13 | . | many | CASSGLAYNEQFF | TGCGCCAGCAGCGGGCTAGCATACAATGAGCAGTTCTTC
TRBJ2-3 | TRBV5-1 | 16 | TRBD2 | many | CASSLASGRAADTQYF | TGCGCCAGCAGCTTGGCTAGCGGGAGGGCAGCAGATACGCAGTATTTT
TRBJ2-7 | TRBV5-1 | 14 | . | many | CASSLGGSSGEQYF | TGCGCCAGCAGCTTGGGCGGATCGAGCGGGGAGCAGTACTTC
TRBJ2-2 | TRBV5-1 | 15 | . | many | CASSLEGSYTGELFF | TGCGCCAGCAGCTTGGAGGGTTCTTACACCGGGGAGCTGTTTTTT
TRBJ2-2 | TRBV9 | 13 | . | many | CASRFLESGELFF | TGTGCCAGCAGGTTTCTAGAGTCCGGGGAGCTGTTTTTT
TRBJ2-2 | TRBV6-5 | 14 | . | . | CASSWGMNTGELFF | TGTGCCAGCAGTTGGGGAATGAACACCGGGGAGCTGTTTTTT
TRBJ2-5 | TRBV5-1 | 15 | . | many | CASSLDNRGFKTQYF | TGCGCCAGCAGCTTGGATAATAGGGGTTTCAAGACCCAGTACTTC
TRBJ2-3 | TRBV5-1 | 12 | . | many | CASSPQGDTQYF | TGCGCCAGCAGCCCTCAAGGGGATACGCAGTATTTT
TRBJ2-3 | TRBV20-1 | 16 | . | many | CSAPGGRGRVPDTQYF | TGCAGTGCCCCTGGGGGAAGGGGGAGAGTCCCAGATACGCAGTATTTT
TRBJ2-7 | TRBV20-1 | 12 | TRBD1 | . | CSAMGQSYEQYF | TGCAGTGCTATGGGACAGAGCTACGAGCAGTACTTC
TRBJ2-3 | TRBV20-1 | 15 | . | many | CSARDSRSSTDTQYF | TGCAGTGCTAGAGATTCGAGATCTAGCACAGATACGCAGTATTTT
TRBJ2-7 | TRBV5-1 | 15 | TRBD1 | many | CASSLARDSSYEQYF | TGCGCCAGCAGCTTGGCCAGGGACAGTTCCTACGAGCAGTACTTC
TRBJ1-1 | TRBV5-1 | 13 | . | . | CASSLAAASEAFF | TGCGCCAGCAGCTTGGCGGCGGCGTCTGAAGCTTTCTTT
TRBJ2-7 | TRBV16 | 14 | TRBD1 | . | CASSPEYRGGEQYF | TGTGCCAGCAGCCCGGAGTACAGGGGTGGCGAGCAGTACTTC
TRBJ2-1 | TRBV5-1 | 13 | . | many | CASSFGSPNEQFF | TGCGCCAGCAGCTTTGGATCCCCCAATGAGCAGTTCTTC
TRBJ1-1 | TRBV28 | 14 | . | once | CASSRSLQNTEAFF | TGTGCCAGCAGCCGATCGCTCCAGAACACTGAAGCTTTCTTT
TRBJ1-5 | TRBV6-5 | 16 | TRBD1 | many | CASSYSWTGIRQPQHF | TGTGCCAGCAGTTACTCATGGACAGGGATCCGTCAGCCCCAGCATTTT
TRBJ2-6 | TRBV5-5 | 14 | . | many | CASSLSAGANVLTF | TGTGCCAGCAGCTTATCTGCCGGGGCCAACGTCCTGACTTTC
TRBJ2-1 | TRBV3-1 | 15 | TRBD2 | many | CASSQGGGRAGEQFF | TGTGCCAGCAGCCAAGGAGGAGGGAGGGCCGGTGAGCAGTTCTTC
TRBJ2-5 | TRBV7-9 | 13 | . | . | CASSLTSAGTQYF | TGTGCCAGCAGCTTAACGTCGGCAGGGACCCAGTACTTC
TRBJ2-5 | TRBV7-9 | 13 | TRBD2 | many | CASSSGLEETQYF | TGTGCCAGCAGTTCGGGACTAGAGGAGACCCAGTACTTC
TRBJ2-3 | TRBV29-1 | 15 | TRBD1 | many | CSVMGTETSTDTQYF | TGCAGCGTCATGGGGACAGAAACTAGCACAGATACGCAGTATTTT
TRBJ2-7 | TRBV18 | 14 | . | few | CASSPREGAHEQYF | TGTGCCAGCTCACCGAGGGAGGGGGCCCACGAGCAGTACTTC
TRBJ1-5 | TRBV7-6 | 13 | . | once | CVSSLSGGQPQHF | TGTGTCAGCAGCTTATCCGGGGGGCAGCCCCAGCATTTT
TRBJ1-1 | TRBV5-1 | 15 | . | many | CASKDDIVSNTEAFF | TGCGCCAGCAAGGACGACATAGTGTCGAACACTGAAGCTTTCTTT
TRBJ2-3 | TRBV20-1 | 15 | TRBD2 | many | CSARALAGRTDTQYF | TGCAGTGCTAGAGCTTTAGCGGGACGTACAGATACGCAGTATTTT
TRBJ2-7 | TRBV27 | 15 | . | many | CASRRQPSPLGEQYF | TGTGCCAGCAGACGACAGCCGTCCCCCCTCGGCGAGCAGTACTTC
TRBJ1-3 | TRBV10-3 | 15 | . | many | CAISEGQGYGNTIYF | TGTGCCATCAGTGAGGGGCAGGGTTATGGAAACACCATATATTTT
TRBJ1-3 | TRBV4-2 | 16 | . | many | CASSQNSASSGNTIYF | TGTGCCAGCAGCCAGAACTCAGCGTCTTCTGGAAACACCATATATTTT
TRBJ2-7 | TRBV4-1 | 14 | TRBD2 | many | CASSQAAGGNEQYF | TGCGCCAGCAGCCAAGCGGCGGGAGGGAACGAGCAGTACTTC
TRBJ1-1 | TRBV5-1 | 16 | . | many | CASSLATEGMDTEAFF | TGCGCCAGCAGCTTGGCGACCGAGGGGATGGACACTGAAGCTTTCTTT
TRBJ1-2 | TRBV20-1 | 9 | . | few | CSPREGYTF | TGCAGTCCCAGAGAGGGCTACACCTTC
TRBJ1-2 | TRBV7-2 | 16 | . | many | CASSLSGTRLSYGYTF | TGTGCCAGCAGCTTATCTGGGACACGCCTAAGCTATGGCTACACCTTC
TRBJ2-7 | TRBV28 | 14 | TRBD1 | once | CASRSTGTGNKQYF | TGTGCCAGCAGATCTACCGGGACAGGGAACAAGCAGTACTTC
TRBJ1-2 | TRBV7-3 | 16 | . | . | CASSLKGWEIPYGYTF | TGCGCCAGCAGCTTAAAAGGCTGGGAGATCCCCTATGGCTACACCTTC
TRBJ2-3 | TRBV7-9 | 14 | . | medium-sized | CASIPDRVTDTQYF | TGTGCCAGCATCCCGGACCGGGTCACAGATACGCAGTATTTT
TRBJ2-1 | TRBV5-1 | 15 | TRBD2 | . | CASRTSGSSYNEQFF | TGCGCCAGCAGGACTAGCGGGTCATCCTACAATGAGCAGTTCTTC
TRBJ2-3 | TRBV12-3/TRBV12-4 | 15 | TRBD2 | many | CASSFSSGNTDTQYF | TGTGCCAGCAGTTTCTCTAGCGGGAATACAGATACGCAGTATTTT
TRBJ2-4 | TRBV6-2/TRBV6-3 | 13 | . | many | CASSYAGLNIQYF | TGTGCCAGCAGTTACGCAGGGTTAAACATTCAGTACTTC
TRBJ2-7 | TRBV5-1 | 14 | . | many | CASSHRGASYEQYF | TGCGCCAGCAGCCACCGGGGGGCCTCCTACGAGCAGTACTTC
TRBJ2-6 | TRBV29-1 | 14 | . | many | CSVDGHSGANVLTF | TGCAGCGTTGACGGTCACTCTGGGGCCAACGTCCTGACTTTC
TRBJ2-2 | TRBV13 | 16 | TRBD1 | few | CASSFSGTGAIGELFF | TGTGCCAGCAGCTTTAGCGGGACAGGGGCTATCGGGGAGCTGTTTTTT
TRBJ2-3 | TRBV20-1 | 13 | . | . | CSASRTVTDTQYF | TGCAGTGCCTCTAGGACTGTTACAGATACGCAGTATTTT
TRBJ2-7 | TRBV4-1 | 16 | TRBD2 | many | CASSQAIPSGRGEQYF | TGCGCCAGCAGCCAAGCAATCCCCAGCGGGAGGGGCGAGCAGTACTTC
TRBJ2-1 | TRBV18 | 17 | . | few | CASSPAYRGGTYNEQFF | TGTGCCAGCTCACCGGCTTACAGGGGGGGAACCTACAATGAGCAGTTCTTC
TRBJ2-7 | TRBV3-1 | 15 | TRBD2 | . | CASSQDGLASGEQYF | TGTGCCAGCAGCCAAGATGGACTAGCGAGCGGCGAGCAGTACTTC
TRBJ2-3 | TRBV5-1 | 14 | . | many | CASSSGQSTDTQYF | TGCGCCAGCAGCTCTGGACAGTCTACAGATACGCAGTATTTT
TRBJ2-7 | TRBV6-5 | 13 | TRBD1 | many | CASRDRQDYEQYF | TGTGCCAGCAGGGACAGGCAAGACTACGAGCAGTACTTC
TRBJ2-1 | TRBV5-1 | 16 | TRBD2 | many | CASSSGTSGSYHEQFF | TGCGCCAGCAGCTCCGGGACTAGCGGGAGTTATCATGAGCAGTTCTTC
TRBJ2-5 | TRBV28 | 18 | TRBD1 | many | CASRLGDSSPQGWETQYF | TGTGCCAGCAGATTGGGGGACAGCAGCCCGCAGGGGTGGGAGACCCAGTACTTC
TRBJ2-7 | TRBV7-2 | 15 | TRBD2 | many | CASSFTSGRMGEQYF | TGTGCCAGCAGCTTTACTAGCGGGAGGATGGGAGAGCAGTACTTC
TRBJ2-7 | TRBV5-5 | 16 | . | many | CASSLEQASANDEQYF | TGTGCCAGCAGCTTGGAACAGGCTTCCGCCAACGACGAGCAGTACTTC
TRBJ2-7 | TRBV7-3 | 14 | . | . | CASSLDRGPYEQYF | TGTGCCAGCAGCCTGGATCGAGGGCCCTACGAGCAGTACTTC